This T cell receptor (beta chain) was captured in a study of response to subunit inactivated influenza vaccine. Overall study results and limits: Authors suggested seasonal influenza vaccinations each recruit few new T cells.

CDR3 length: 16 residues. CDR1 and CDR2 (germline): MNHEY, SVGEGT. The V gene lost 3 bases and the J gene lost 3 bases, with 15 bases spanning the gap. Each CDR3 protein gets one entry after TCRdb re-called the RT-PCR reads with MiXCR. This table holds about 780,000 distinct CDR3 sequences, about a fifth found once. In its sample, this clonotype was seen a few times. As yet, its antigen is unknown. The J gene is TRBJ2-1, the V gene TRBV6-2 or TRBV6-3; a possible D gene is TRBD2 (6 bases). The sequence was collected from a man between 50 and 59 years old who received an inactivated influenza vaccine. The specimen comprised PBMCs from blood, sampled roughly 5 days after vaccination. CDR3 protein: CASSYAPGRIYNEQFF. DNA of the CDR3: TGTGCCAGCAGTTATGCCCCGGGGAGGATCTACAATGAGCAGTTCTTC.